This T cell receptor beta chain was sequenced in a study of cytomegalovirus exposure and HLA in healthy donors. Trimming removed 6 bases from V and 0 bases from J, with 14 bases in between. The CDR3 loop spans 15 amino acids. The germline V gene has CDR1 MNHNS and CDR2 SASEGT. The study ran its PCR with 60 Vbeta and 13 Jbeta primers. The assay was immunoSEQ multiplex PCR, and TCRdb's table has in-frame clones only and misses some. The sample includes some 150,000 clones, 80% of them seen just once. Notes on the study in general: Researchers reported in a later analysis that a missense DCLRE1C variant was tied to TCR beta V- and J-gene trimming. Certain sequence variants were highly shared and formed a cluster, and this cluster was likely a sequencing artifact.

To note about this clone: The antigen is unknown.

The clonotype comes from a man aged 30-40 years in good health and CMV-seronegative. The sample comprised PBMCs. This chain links TRBV6-1 with TRBJ1-2; D is ambiguous. The CDR3 DNA reads TGTGCCAGCAGCCGGGAGGCCGCAGCTAACTATGGCTACACCTTC. It codes for CASSREAAANYGYTF.